Listed below are T cell receptor beta chains from one sample, sequenced in a study of T cell responses to AZD1222 COVID-19 vaccine. Sequencing used immunoSEQ multiplex PCR; TCRdb keeps in-frame clones, though not all of them. The sample lists roughly 150,000 clones, about 91% seen once, with about 1.5% in the top ten. The specimen comprised peripheral blood, sampled on day 0 of AZD1222 vaccination. The source is an adult in good health. Both conserved end residues are part of each CDR3. Fields, in order: D gene, CDR3 length, J gene, clone size, V gene, CDR3 DNA, CDR3 protein. D genes are given only for firm matches. Not every row has a clone size; where given, it reads once, few, many or a size class.

D: NA
length: 13
J: TRBJ2-7
size: NA
V: TRBV10-1
DNA: TGCGCCAGCAGTGTCGGGGCCGAATACGAGCAGTACTTC
CDR3: CASSVGAEYEQYF

D: NA
length: 12
J: TRBJ1-2
size: NA
V: TRBV6-5
DNA: TGTGCCAGCACCGACAGAAGATATGGCTACACCTTC
CDR3: CASTDRRYGYTF

D: TRBD1
length: 18
J: TRBJ1-6
size: NA
V: TRBV5-5
DNA: TGTGCCAGCAGCTCCCGACAGGGGCAAAGCTCCTATAATTCACCCCTCCACTTT
CDR3: CASSSRQGQSSYNSPLHF

D: NA
length: 17
J: TRBJ2-7
size: NA
V: TRBV7-8
DNA: TGTGCCAGCTTCCCTGCCGGGCTTCGGGCAGAGGGCCACGAGCAGTACTTC
CDR3: CASFPAGLRAEGHEQYF

D: TRBD1
length: 13
J: TRBJ2-7
size: few
V: TRBV10-1
DNA: TGCGCCAGCAGTGAGGGACAGGACTACGAGCAGTACTTC
CDR3: CASSEGQDYEQYF

D: NA
length: 15
J: TRBJ1-1
size: NA
V: TRBV4-1
DNA: TGCGCCAGCAGCCAAGCTGCAGGGATGAACACTGAAGCTTTCTTT
CDR3: CASSQAAGMNTEAFF

D: NA
length: 13
J: TRBJ1-4
size: NA
V: TRBV20-1
DNA: TGCAGTGCTAGTAGCAGGGCGGGTGAAAAACTGTTTTTT
CDR3: CSASSRAGEKLFF

D: NA
length: 16
J: TRBJ1-3
size: NA
V: TRBV11-2
DNA: TGTGCCAGCAGCTTACCCACAGGGAGAGAAGGAAACACCATATATTTT
CDR3: CASSLPTGREGNTIYF

D: NA
length: 15
J: TRBJ2-7
size: once
V: TRBV21-1
DNA: TGTGCCAGCAGCAGAAGCGGGTGTAGCTCCTACGAGCAGTACTTC
CDR3: CASSRSGCSSYEQYF

D: NA
length: 15
J: TRBJ1-5
size: NA
V: TRBV6-1
DNA: TGTGCCAGCAGTGAATCGGCTGGGAGGAATCAGCCCCAGCATTTT
CDR3: CASSESAGRNQPQHF

D: NA
length: 15
J: TRBJ1-2
size: NA
V: TRBV6-5
DNA: TGTGCCAGCAACACTAAGGAGCTAGGCCAATATGGCTACACCTTC
CDR3: CASNTKELGQYGYTF

D: TRBD1
length: 13
J: TRBJ2-7
size: NA
V: TRBV7-9
DNA: TGTGCCAGCAGCCCGAGGGGGCGGAACGAGCAGTACTTC
CDR3: CASSPRGRNEQYF

D: NA
length: 13
J: TRBJ2-2
size: NA
V: TRBV7-6
DNA: TGTGCCAGCAGCCCGGGGCCAACCGGGGAGCTGTTTTTT
CDR3: CASSPGPTGELFF

D: TRBD1
length: 15
J: TRBJ2-7
size: NA
V: TRBV19
DNA: TGTGCCAGTAGTCTCGAGGGACAGGGGTTCCACGAGCAGTACTTC
CDR3: CASSLEGQGFHEQYF

D: TRBD2
length: 15
J: TRBJ2-1
size: NA
V: TRBV11-2
DNA: TGTGCCAGCAGACAAGGGACGGGAGGGTACAATGAGCAGTTCTTC
CDR3: CASRQGTGGYNEQFF

D: TRBD2
length: 17
J: TRBJ2-1
size: NA
V: TRBV4-1
DNA: TGCGCCAGCAGCCAAGATCGAGGGAGGGGAGCTTACAATGAGCAGTTCTTC
CDR3: CASSQDRGRGAYNEQFF

D: NA
length: 19
J: TRBJ1-6
size: few
V: TRBV5-8
DNA: TGTGCCAGCAGCCTGGAACCGAGGGTGTGGGGCACCTATAATTCACCCCTCCACTTT
CDR3: CASSLEPRVWGTYNSPLHF

D: TRBD1
length: 16
J: TRBJ1-3
size: NA
V: TRBV5-1
DNA: TGCGCCAGCAGCGCGACAGGGGGCCTTTCAGGAAACACCATATATTTT
CDR3: CASSATGGLSGNTIYF

D: TRBD1
length: 14
J: TRBJ2-7
size: NA
V: TRBV5-1
DNA: TGCGCCAGCAGCTTGGAACAGGGGGTCCACGAGCAGTACTTC
CDR3: CASSLEQGVHEQYF

D: NA
length: 14
J: TRBJ2-5
size: NA
V: TRBV7-2
DNA: TGTGCCAGCAGCCCCCGTACCGCAAAGGAGACCCAGTACTTC
CDR3: CASSPRTAKETQYF

D: NA
length: 15
J: TRBJ1-3
size: few
V: TRBV11-2
DNA: TGTGCCAGCAGCTTTGGACTCGACTCTGGAAACACCATATATTTT
CDR3: CASSFGLDSGNTIYF

D: NA
length: 15
J: TRBJ2-3
size: NA
V: TRBV24-1
DNA: TGTGCCACCGCGTTCTCGGGACCCGGCACAGATACGCAGTATTTT
CDR3: CATAFSGPGTDTQYF

D: NA
length: 9
J: TRBJ1-1
size: NA
V: TRBV2
DNA: TGTGCCAGCAGTGGATCAGACGCTTTT
CDR3: CASSGSDAF

D: NA
length: 16
J: TRBJ1-1
size: NA
V: TRBV12-5
DNA: TGTGCTAGTGGTTTGTCTCTTTTAGGGCCTAACACTGAAGCTTTCTTT
CDR3: CASGLSLLGPNTEAFF

D: NA
length: 13
J: TRBJ1-6
size: NA
V: TRBV5-1
DNA: TGCGCCAGCAGCTTGCAGGAAAGTTCACCCCTCCACTTT
CDR3: CASSLQESSPLHF

D: NA
length: 16
J: TRBJ2-7
size: NA
V: TRBV7-8
DNA: TGTGCCAGCAGCCCTGGACATGGGGAAAGCTCCTACGAGCAGTACTTC
CDR3: CASSPGHGESSYEQYF

D: NA
length: 14
J: TRBJ1-3
size: NA
V: TRBV5-4
DNA: TGTGCCAGCAGCCCTGGGTCTTCTGGAAACACCATATATTTT
CDR3: CASSPGSSGNTIYF

D: NA
length: 13
J: TRBJ2-2
size: NA
V: TRBV2
DNA: TGTGCCAGCTCTTCTGCTAGCCCCGGGGAGCTGTTTTTT
CDR3: CASSSASPGELFF

D: TRBD1
length: 15
J: TRBJ2-1
size: NA
V: TRBV5-6
DNA: TGTGCCAGCAGCTTGCGGACAGGGGCCTACAATGAGCAGTTCTTC
CDR3: CASSLRTGAYNEQFF

D: NA
length: 12
J: TRBJ1-4
size: NA
V: TRBV29-1
DNA: TGCAGCGTCGCCCTTGGGGATGAAAAACTGTTTTTT
CDR3: CSVALGDEKLFF

D: TRBD1
length: 16
J: TRBJ1-4
size: NA
V: TRBV27
DNA: TGTGCCAGCAGTGTTACCACCGGGACAGGGGAGATTCGGCTGTTTTTT
CDR3: CASSVTTGTGEIRLFF

D: TRBD1
length: 15
J: TRBJ1-2
size: NA
V: TRBV4-3
DNA: TGCGCCAGCAGCCAAGCGGGACAGGGGGTCGGTGGCTACACCTTC
CDR3: CASSQAGQGVGGYTF

D: NA
length: 16
J: TRBJ2-1
size: NA
V: TRBV4-3
DNA: TGCGCCAGCAGCCAAGCCTTAGCGGCGCCCTACAATGAGCAGTTCTTC
CDR3: CASSQALAAPYNEQFF

D: NA
length: 15
J: TRBJ1-5
size: NA
V: TRBV29-1
DNA: TGCAGCGACAATTTGCCAGGTTCCAGCAATCAGCCCCAGCATTTT
CDR3: CSDNLPGSSNQPQHF

D: NA
length: 14
J: TRBJ2-1
size: NA
V: TRBV11-2
DNA: TGTGCCAGCAGCTACGGGCCCCCGGGCAATGAGCAGTTCTTC
CDR3: CASSYGPPGNEQFF

D: NA
length: 14
J: TRBJ1-4
size: NA
V: TRBV7-2
DNA: TGTGCCAGCAGCTTAGTGGGGAAAGCGGAAAAACTGTTTTTT
CDR3: CASSLVGKAEKLFF

D: TRBD2
length: 16
J: TRBJ2-1
size: NA
V: TRBV5-4
DNA: TGTGCCAGCAGCTTGGTTAGAACTAGCGGACAGAATGAGCAGTTCTTC
CDR3: CASSLVRTSGQNEQFF

D: NA
length: 12
J: TRBJ1-1
size: NA
V: TRBV11-2
DNA: TGTGCCAGCAGCTTACAGGGCTTGGAGGCTTTCTTT
CDR3: CASSLQGLEAFF

D: NA
length: 14
J: TRBJ1-5
size: NA
V: TRBV6-5
DNA: TGTGCCAGCAGTTTGGACGGAGGGAATCAGCCCCAGCATTTT
CDR3: CASSLDGGNQPQHF